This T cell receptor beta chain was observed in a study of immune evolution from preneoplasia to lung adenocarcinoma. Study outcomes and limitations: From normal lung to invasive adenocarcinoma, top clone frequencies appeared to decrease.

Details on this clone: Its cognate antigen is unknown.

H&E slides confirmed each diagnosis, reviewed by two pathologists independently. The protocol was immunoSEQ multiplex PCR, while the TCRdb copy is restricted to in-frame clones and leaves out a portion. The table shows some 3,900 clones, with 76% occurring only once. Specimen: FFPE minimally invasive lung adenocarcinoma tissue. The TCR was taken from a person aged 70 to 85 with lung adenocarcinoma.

The CDR3 region is CSATTGGTQYF. Written as DNA, the CDR3 is TGCAGTGCTACAACCGGGGGTACGCAGTATTTT. The J gene is TRBJ2-3, the V gene TRBV20-1; possible D gene TRBD2, 6 bases. The CDR3 is 11 amino acids. Trimming stripped 4 bases from V and 8 bases from J, with 10 bases between. Germline CDR1 is DFQATT and CDR2 is SNEGSKA (reference sequence).